Presented here are 29 T cell receptor beta chains from one specimen sequenced in a study of T cell responses to AZD1222 COVID-19 vaccine. Sequencing used immunoSEQ multiplex PCR; TCRdb keeps in-frame clones, though not all of them. The sample carries 75,000 to 100,000 clones, roughly 87% recorded once. The starting material was peripheral blood, obtained on day 0 of AZD1222 vaccination. The receptors shown here come from an adult in good health.

J is TRBJ2-1 and V is TRBV19; no clear D. Trimming shortened V by 8 bases and J by 5 bases, and 10 bases separated the two germline ends. This CDR3 is 12 amino acids long. CDR1 and CDR2 from the germline V gene are LNHDA and SQIVND (reference sequence). The CDR3 region is CASRDGHNEQFF. CDR3 sequence (DNA): TGTGCCAGTCGAGACGGCCACAATGAGCAGTTCTTC. The whole variable domain, remainder taken from reference TRBV19 and TRBJ2-1, is DGGITQSPKYLFRKEGQNVTLSCEQNLNHDAMYWYRQDPGQGLRLIYYSQIVNDFQKGDIAEGYSVSREKKESFPLTVTSAQKNPTAFYLCASRDGHNEQFFGPGTRLTVL.

The rearrangement links TRBV5-1 to TRBJ1-3, with D hard to call. Germline CDR1 is SGHRS and CDR2 is YFSETQ. The CDR3 spans 16 residues. V was clipped by 0 bases and J by 3 bases, with 13 bases between them. The CDR3 region is CASSLGTVVGGNTIYF. In nucleotides, the CDR3 is TGCGCCAGCAGCTTGGGGACCGTGGTGGGTGGAAACACCATATATTTT.

The chain recombines TRBV19 with TRBJ1-2; D is possibly TRBD1 (5 bases). CDR1 is LNHDA and CDR2 is SQIVND in the germline V gene (reference sequence). This CDR3 region has 18 residues. The V and J ends lost 5 bases and 2 bases respectively, with 24 bases between them. The CDR3 protein is CASSVGGAARSSNYGYTF. The CDR3 DNA reads TGTGCCAGTAGTGTCGGGGGAGCCGCGCGAAGTAGCAACTATGGCTACACCTTC.

This clone was seen a single time. The chain combines TRBV19 with TRBJ1-1, with D maybe TRBD1 (5 bases). There are 13 residues in the CDR3. Trimming removed 5 bases at V and 2 bases at J, with 9 bases between. The germline V gene encodes CDR1 LNHDA and CDR2 SQIVND (reference sequence). The CDR3 DNA reads as TGTGCCAGTAGTCGGCAGGGCAACACTGAAGCTTTCTTT. Its protein is CASSRQGNTEAFF.

This rearrangement joins TRBV5-1 to TRBJ2-2; D gene unclear. V was shortened by 4 bases and J by 6 bases, with 16 bases between the two germline ends. The CDR3 is 15 residues long. From germline, CDR1 is SGHRS and CDR2 YFSETQ. CDR3 loop: CASSVSLAEAGELFF. CDR3 nucleotide sequence: TGCGCCAGCAGCGTCTCGCTCGCGGAAGCCGGGGAGCTGTTTTTT.

This rearrangement joins TRBV18 to TRBJ2-1, with TRBD2 matching over 12 bases. CDR3 size: 14 residues. Germline-derived CDR1 and CDR2 are KGHSH and LQKENI. The trim removed 3 bases at V and 7 bases at J, leaving 1 base unmatched. The CDR3 reads CASSPTSGSNEQFF. CDR3 DNA sequence: TGTGCCAGCTCACCGACTAGCGGGAGTAATGAGCAGTTCTTC.

For this clone: This sample also contains other DNA sequences that code for the same CDR3. The J gene is TRBJ2-7, the V gene TRBV19; 10 nucleotides match TRBD1. V trimming: 4 bases; J trimming: 5 bases; junction bases outside the gene matches: 5. The CDR3 extends over 14 amino acids. Germline CDR1 is LNHDA and CDR2 is SQIVND (reference sequence). For the CDR3, the DNA is TGTGCCAGTAGTAGCCGACAGGGGGCCAACGAGCAGTACTTC. Translated, it gives CASSSRQGANEQYF.

The chain recombines TRBV4-1 with TRBJ1-3; D unresolved. The CDR3 is 17 residues long. The germline V gene has CDR1 MGHRA and CDR2 YSYEKL. The V end lost 0 bases, the J end lost 0 bases, and 12 bases lay between the germline ends. The CDR3 DNA sequence: TGCGCCAGCAGCCAAGAAATCGCCTTGAACTCTGGAAACACCATATATTTT. Protein sequence: CASSQEIALNSGNTIYF.

This clone was observed a few times. The chain recombines TRBV9 with TRBJ2-1, with unresolved D. The CDR3 has 15 amino acids. V dropped 5 bases and J dropped 0 bases, with 12 bases sitting between them. Germline CDR1 reads SGDLS; CDR2 reads YYNGEE. The CDR3 nucleotides are TGTGCCAGCAGTGGAGACTGGAGCTCCTACAATGAGCAGTTCTTC. This codes for CASSGDWSSYNEQFF.

The rearrangement links TRBV2 to TRBJ1-2, with D uncertain. Trimming removed 5 bases at V and 0 bases at J, with 10 bases between. The CDR3 runs to 14 residues. Germline CDR1 is SNHLY and CDR2 is FYNNEI. The CDR3: CASSPRRANYGYTF. CDR3 DNA: TGTGCCAGCAGTCCTCGACGGGCTAACTATGGCTACACCTTC. Looking up the rest from reference TRBV2 and TRBJ1-2 gives the full variable domain: EPEVTQTPSHQVTQMGQEVILRCVPISNHLYFYWYRQILGQKVEFLVSFYNNEISEKSEIFDDQFSVERPDGSNFTLKIRSTKLEDSAMYFCASSPRRANYGYTFGSGTRLTVV.

Here the CDR3 reads CASSPGALAIGDTGELFF. CDR3 coding DNA: TGTGCCAGCAGCCCAGGGGCACTAGCGATAGGTGACACCGGGGAGCTGTTTTTT. The chain recombines TRBV7-8 with TRBJ2-2; possibly TRBD2 for D (7 bases). Germline-derived CDR1 and CDR2 are SGHVS and FQNEAQ. V shed 5 bases and J shed 3 bases, with 22 bases lying between them. The CDR3 has 18 amino acids.

This chain joins TRBV6-2 or TRBV6-3 and TRBJ1-5; maybe TRBD1 (5 bases). V lost 2 bases to trimming and J lost 9 bases, with 8 bases between them. The germline V gene has CDR1 MNHEY and CDR2 SVGEGT. This CDR3 has 12 residues. CDR3 coding DNA: TGTGCCAGCAGTTACAGCCAGGGGCCCCAGCATTTT. Translated: CASSYSQGPQHF.

This clone has ten or more counts. This rearrangement joins TRBV19 to TRBJ1-5; perhaps TRBD1 as D (5 bases). CDR1 LNHDA and CDR2 SQIVND come from the germline V gene (reference sequence). The CDR3 length is 15 residues. Trimming cost V 9 bases and J 11 bases, with 26 bases left between them. This CDR3 is CASKEREASRQSQHF. The CDR3, as DNA: TGTGCCAGCAAGGAGAGGGAGGCCTCGAGACAGTCCCAGCATTTT.

In nucleotides, the CDR3 is TGTGCCAGCAGCCCACACAGGGACTATGGCTACACCTTC. Translation: CASSPHRDYGYTF. The rearrangement joins TRBV7-2 to TRBJ1-2; TRBD1 is a possible D gene (6 bases). The CDR3 covers 13 residues. In germline, CDR1 is SGHTA, CDR2 FQGNSA. V lost 5 bases and J 3 bases, leaving 10 bases between the germline ends.

CDR3 residues: CASGRLNTEAFF. The CDR3 DNA reads TGTGCCAGCGGACGGTTAAACACTGAAGCTTTCTTT. The chain links TRBV25-1 to TRBJ1-1; D gene ambiguous. Germline V gene lookup returns CDR1 MGHDK and CDR2 SYGVNS. V lost 8 bases, J lost 2 bases, and 9 bases lay in between. The length of the CDR3 is 12 residues.

This chain links TRBV27 with TRBJ1-2, with TRBD1 matching 9 bases. CDR3 length: 13 amino acids. The germline V gene encodes CDR1 MNHEY and CDR2 SMNVEV (reference sequence). V shed 6 bases and J 8 bases; nucleotides not matched to a gene: 7. CDR3 region: CASSSTGGGGYTF. For the CDR3, the DNA is TGTGCCAGCAGCTCGACAGGGGGGGGAGGCTACACCTTC.

The chain combines TRBV28 with TRBJ2-7, with 7 bases matching TRBD1. CDR3 length: 14 amino acids. CDR1 is MDHEN, CDR2 SYDVKM, per germline. V was clipped by 3 bases and J by 1 base; unmatched bases: 3. In nucleotides, the CDR3 is TGTGCCAGCAGTTTGGGACAGCTGTCCTACGAGCAGTACTTC. Translation: CASSLGQLSYEQYF.

V is TRBV6-1 and J is TRBJ2-1, with 8 positions matching TRBD1. J lost 7 bases, V lost 5 bases, and 10 bases had no gene match. Germline-derived CDR1 and CDR2 are MNHNS and SASEGT. There are 15 residues in the CDR3. CDR3 loop: CASSSLWTGRNEQFF. Written as DNA, the CDR3 is TGTGCCAGCAGTTCGCTATGGACAGGGAGGAATGAGCAGTTCTTC.

This clone has only one observation. This chain joins TRBV19 and TRBJ1-1; TRBD1 is a possible D gene (6 bases). There are 14 residues in the CDR3. CDR1 and CDR2 (germline): LNHDA, SQIVND (reference sequence). Trimming took 1 base from V and 7 from J, leaving 13 bases between them. The CDR3 DNA follows: TGTGCCAGTAGTATAGCGGCAGGGGCGGTTGAAGCTTTCTTT. This gives the protein CASSIAAGAVEAFF.

This clone appeared a single time. The V gene is TRBV29-1, the J gene TRBJ1-2; D is undetermined. The CDR3 length is 14 residues. Germline CDR1 reads SQVTM; CDR2 reads ANQGSEA. V dropped 0 bases and J dropped 7 bases, with 15 bases sitting between them. The CDR3 DNA reads as TGCAGCGTTGAAGATCACCCGTCGGCGGGTGGCTACACCTTC. Protein sequence: CSVEDHPSAGGYTF. The entire variable domain, with the rest obtained from reference TRBV29-1 and TRBJ1-2, is as follows: SAVISQKPSRDICQRGTSLTIQCQVDSQVTMMFWYRQQPGQSLTLIATANQGSEATYESGFVIDKFPISRPNLTFSTLTVSNMSPEDSSIYLCSVEDHPSAGGYTFGSGTRLTVV.

This rearrangement joins TRBV7-9 to TRBJ1-5; D is ambiguous. The CDR3 runs 14 residues. Per germline, CDR1 SEHNR and CDR2 FQNEAQ (reference sequence). Trimming took off 3 bases at V and 1 base at J, with 7 bases between the two ends. This CDR3 reads CASSFGSSNQPQHF. CDR3 sequence (DNA): TGTGCCAGCAGCTTCGGATCCAGCAATCAGCCCCAGCATTTT.

The rearrangement links TRBV19 to TRBJ1-6; 10 bases are a match to TRBD1. Losses at the gene ends were 6 bases for V and 9 bases for J; bases not matched to a gene: 2. This CDR3 spans 13 amino acids. Germline loops: CDR1 LNHDA, CDR2 SQIVND (reference sequence). The CDR3 nucleotides read TGTGCCAGTAGCCGGGACAGGGGTTCACCCCTCCACTTT. It translates to CASSRDRGSPLHF.

The gene calls are TRBV25-1 and TRBJ2-2; perhaps TRBD2 as D (6 bases). The germline gives CDR1 MGHDK, CDR2 SYGVNS. V lost 6 bases, J lost 5 bases, and 7 bases lay in between. The CDR3 totals 12 residues. This CDR3 reads CASRRGTGELFF. CDR3 in DNA: TGTGCCAGCAGGCGGGGAACCGGGGAGCTGTTTTTT.

The chain joins TRBV5-5 to TRBJ2-7; TRBD2 matches at 13 bases. There are 18 residues in the CDR3. From germline, CDR1 is SGHKS and CDR2 YYEKEE (reference sequence). The J segment lost 6 bases and the V segment lost 0 bases, leaving 12 bases of the junction unmatched. The DNA for the CDR3 is TGTGCCAGCAGCTTGGCCCTGACTAGCGGGAGGCTTACTCGCGAGCAGTACTTC. Its translation is CASSLALTSGRLTREQYF.

This clone was counted once. The chain carries TRBV19 and TRBJ2-1; D tentatively reads TRBD1 or TRBD2 (5 bases each). The V end was cut by 3 bases, the J end by 7 bases, with 16 bases between. The CDR3 runs to 15 residues. Germline V gene data show CDR1 as LNHDA and CDR2 as SQIVND (reference sequence). This CDR3 reads CASSITQVGGNEQFF. DNA of the CDR3: TGTGCCAGTAGTATCACACAGGTTGGAGGTAATGAGCAGTTCTTC.

CDR3 region: CASSVGTNEKLFF. DNA for the CDR3: TGTGCCAGCAGCGTCGGGACTAATGAAAAACTGTTTTTT. The chain recombines TRBV9 with TRBJ1-4; D call uncertain. The CDR3 loop spans 13 amino acids. Trimming left V 2 bases short and J 2 bases short, with 4 bases between. CDR1 is SGDLS, CDR2 YYNGEE, per germline.

This chain uses TRBV4-1 with TRBJ2-1, with unresolved D. The length of the CDR3 is 14 residues. V was clipped by 3 bases and J by 0 bases, with 6 bases between them. The germline V gene has CDR1 MGHRA and CDR2 YSYEKL. The CDR3 bases are TGCGCCAGCAGCCATGTGGGCTCCTACAATGAGCAGTTCTTC. This gives the protein CASSHVGSYNEQFF.

The chain joins TRBV18 to TRBJ2-5; D may be TRBD2 (5 bases). The V gene lost 6 bases and the J gene lost 5 bases, with 10 bases spanning the gap. This CDR3 contains 12 residues. CDR1 and CDR2 from the germline V gene are KGHSH and LQKENI. CDR3 DNA: TGTGCCAGCTCCGAACCGGGGGAGACCCAGTACTTC. This gives the protein CASSEPGETQYF. The entire variable domain, with the rest obtained from reference TRBV18 and TRBJ2-5, is as follows: NAGVMQNPRHLVRRRGQEARLRCSPMKGHSHVYWYRQLPEEGLKFMVYLQKENIIDESGMPKERFSAEFPKEGPSILRIQQVVRGDSAAYFCASSEPGETQYFGPGTRLLVL.

CDR3 sequence: CASSPGQNQPQHF. CDR3 nucleotide sequence: TGTGCCAGCAGCCCGGGACAGAATCAGCCCCAGCATTTT. The gene calls are TRBV7-3 and TRBJ1-5; 7 nucleotides match TRBD1. Trimming at V came to 5 bases and at J to 4 bases, leaving 2 bases not matched to a gene. From germline, CDR1 is SGHTA and CDR2 FQGTGA. The CDR3 is made up of 13 amino acids. Full variable domain (outside the CDR3, taken from reference TRBV7-3 and TRBJ1-5): GAGVSQTPSNKVTEKGKYVELRCDPISGHTALYWYRQSLGQGPEFLIYFQGTGAADDSGLPNDRFFAVRPEGSVSTLKIQRTERGDSAVYLCASSPGQNQPQHFGDGTRLSIL.